The rows below give T cell receptor beta chains drawn from one sample of a study of cytomegalovirus exposure and HLA in healthy donors. Assay: immunoSEQ multiplex PCR; the TCRdb copy retains only in-frame clones and omits some. The data hold fewer than 120,000 clones, with roughly 90% observed a single time. The sequencing sample was made of PBMCs. The receptors come from a woman under 40 in good health and CMV-seropositive. Each CDR3 is given with its conserved first and last residue.

J gene	V gene	CDR3 protein
TRBJ2-3	TRBV23-1	CASSQYSIPGTDTQYF
TRBJ2-2	TRBV5-1	CASSRGQAVGELFF
TRBJ1-3	TRBV2	CASSWETGASGNTIYF
TRBJ2-3	TRBV6-5	CASSYRQGTDTQYF
TRBJ1-6	TRBV11-2	CASSESWSNSPLHF
TRBJ1-3	TRBV6-5	CATRTGSGNTIYF
TRBJ2-5	TRBV7-8	CASDSEQETQYF
TRBJ2-7	TRBV7-6	CASSLSYESQDEQYF
TRBJ1-6	TRBV4-1	CASSPYPGQTVSPLHF
TRBJ2-1	TRBV18	CASSPPGQGIVEQFF
TRBJ2-3	TRBV11-3	CASSSGGGNTDTQYF
TRBJ1-2	TRBV15	CATSRDGYSYGYTF
TRBJ1-2	TRBV5-1	CASSLRGRIDGYTF
TRBJ1-2	TRBV5-1	CASSLAGALDYGYTF
TRBJ1-2	TRBV28	CASSLPGGVNYGYTF
TRBJ2-7	TRBV5-1	CASSPPGNYYEQYF
TRBJ2-7	TRBV11-2	CASSAETGFAYEQYF
TRBJ2-5	TRBV6-1	CASDVWGQPTETQYF
TRBJ1-5	TRBV4-2	CASSQAGQIPVSNQPQHF
TRBJ1-2	TRBV19	CASSVGGAGYTF
TRBJ2-7	TRBV19	CASSIIGGGYEQYF
TRBJ2-7	TRBV27	CASSFDSNKEQYF
TRBJ2-1	TRBV27	CASRWGGGNEQFF
TRBJ2-3	TRBV5-4	CASSLQGGDTQYF
TRBJ1-2	TRBV11-2	CASSPAGDPFYGYTF
TRBJ2-1	TRBV6-1	CATRASGSNEQFF
TRBJ2-7	TRBV7-6	CASSLADGQDYEQYF
TRBJ2-7	TRBV11-1	CASSLATGGSYEQYF
TRBJ2-2	TRBV7-6	CASSLRNTGELFF
TRBJ1-1	TRBV19	CASSIEAGDTEAFF
TRBJ2-3	TRBV7-6	CASSPGGTDTQYF